These T cell receptor beta chains were read from a single sample in a study of breast tumors, draining lymph nodes, adjacent tissues. TCRdb analysed the multiplex PCR reads with MiXCR anew, one entry per CDR3 protein. The sample yields over 200,000 distinct CDR3 sequences, 32% seen once. The sequenced material came from axillary lymph node tissue. The source of these receptors is a female donor with breast cancer. Some clones in this sample may be carry-over from other donors' samples. CDR3s include the opening cysteine and the closing phenylalanine or tryptophan. The D gene is left open where the match is weak. Clone size is shown for a subset of rows, as once, few, many or a class of expanded clone.

D gene | J gene | V gene | clone size | CDR3 length | CDR3 protein | CDR3 DNA
. | TRBJ2-1 | TRBV18 | many | 12 | CASSSPRNEQFF | TGTGCCAGCTCAAGTCCCCGGAATGAGCAGTTCTTC
TRBD1 | TRBJ1-1 | TRBV6-1 | . | 15 | CASSPRGRGLTEAFF | TGTGCCAGCAGTCCCCGGGGTAGGGGGCTGACTGAAGCTTTCTTT
TRBD2 | TRBJ2-7 | TRBV6-6 | many | 14 | CASSYWREAVEQYF | TGTGCCAGCAGTTACTGGCGGGAGGCGGTAGAGCAGTACTTC
TRBD1 | TRBJ1-1 | TRBV12-3/TRBV12-4 | . | 15 | CASRGQGADRTEAFF | TGTGCCAGCAGGGGACAGGGGGCCGACCGGACTGAAGCTTTCTTT
. | TRBJ1-6 | TRBV9 | . | 15 | CASSANSSYNSPLHF | TGTGCCAGCAGTGCTAACAGCTCCTATAATTCACCCCTCCACTTT
. | TRBJ2-2 | TRBV19 | many | 14 | CASSLAQITGELFF | TGTGCCAGTAGTCTCGCACAGATCACCGGGGAGCTGTTTTTT
. | TRBJ1-3 | TRBV5-5 | many | 16 | CASSQTVRGSGNTIYF | TGTGCCAGCAGCCAGACAGTGCGTGGTTCTGGAAACACCATATATTTT
TRBD1 | TRBJ1-6 | TRBV7-3 | . | 15 | CASSLGQGQNSPLHF | TGTGCCAGCAGCCTGGGACAGGGACAGAATTCACCCCTCCACTTT
TRBD2 | TRBJ2-1 | TRBV19 | many | 17 | CASSILLGTSEYNEQFF | TGTGCCAGTAGTATCCTCTTGGGGACTAGCGAATACAATGAGCAGTTCTTC
. | TRBJ2-6 | TRBV28 | . | 16 | CASSPSGGSGANVLTF | TGTGCCAGCAGTCCTTCGGGTGGCTCTGGGGCCAACGTCCTGACTTTC
TRBD2 | TRBJ2-5 | TRBV15 | many | 14 | CATSISGSSETQYF | TGTGCCACCAGCATAAGCGGGAGTTCAGAGACCCAGTACTTC
TRBD2 | TRBJ2-7 | TRBV5-8 | many | 13 | CASSLSPGGEQYF | TGTGCCAGCAGCTTATCTCCGGGAGGCGAGCAGTACTTC
TRBD1 | TRBJ1-6 | TRBV30 | many | 12 | CALQGEAGPLHF | TGTGCCTTGCAGGGGGAAGCGGGACCCCTCCACTTT
. | TRBJ1-5 | TRBV28 | . | 12 | CASSLRLQPQHF | TGTGCCAGCAGTTTGCGTCTTCAGCCCCAGCATTTT
TRBD2 | TRBJ2-5 | TRBV7-9 | . | 17 | CASSHGTSGRAEETQYF | TGTGCCAGCAGCCATGGGACTAGCGGGAGGGCCGAAGAGACCCAGTACTTC
. | TRBJ2-1 | TRBV15 | many | 14 | CATSPPTGTSSQFF | TGTGCCACCAGCCCTCCGACAGGGACTTCCTCGCAGTTCTTC
. | TRBJ2-3 | TRBV11-2 | many | 15 | CASSFDGRDTDTQYF | TGTGCCAGCAGCTTTGACGGGAGAGACACAGATACGCAGTATTTT
. | TRBJ2-7 | TRBV20-1 | many | 14 | CSANPGDSSYEQYF | TGCAGTGCTAATCCGGGGGACAGCTCCTACGAGCAGTACTTC
. | TRBJ1-5 | TRBV30 | many | 14 | CAWSGGEYNQPQHF | TGTGCCTGGAGTGGCGGGGAATACAATCAGCCCCAGCATTTT
. | TRBJ1-3 | TRBV2 | many | 14 | CASSGRGTGNTIYF | TGTGCCAGCAGTGGCAGGGGTACGGGAAACACCATATATTTT
. | TRBJ2-5 | TRBV9 | many | 14 | CASSVASVEETQSF | TGTGCCAGCAGCGTAGCTAGCGTCGAAGAGACCCAGTCCTTC
TRBD1 | TRBJ2-3 | TRBV7-8 | . | 15 | CASSQSGGRTDTQYF | TGTGCCAGCAGCCAATCAGGGGGCCGAACAGATACGCAGTATTTT
TRBD2 | TRBJ2-4 | TRBV2 | many | 15 | CASSGAGVAKNTQYF | TGTGCCAGCAGCGGAGCGGGGGTAGCCAAAAACACTCAGTACTTC
. | TRBJ2-2 | TRBV12-3/TRBV12-4 | many | 11 | CASSWVGELFF | TGTGCCAGCAGTTGGGTCGGGGAGCTGTTTTTT
. | TRBJ2-5 | TRBV25-1 | . | 13 | CASVEGREETQYF | TGTGCCAGCGTTGAGGGCAGGGAAGAGACCCAGTACTTC
. | TRBJ2-5 | TRBV11-3 | once | 15 | CASSFLGARGETQYF | TGTGCCAGCAGCTTTTTGGGGGCAAGAGGAGAGACCCAGTACTTC
TRBD1 | TRBJ2-1 | TRBV20-1 | many | 12 | CSAKQGAGEQFF | TGCAGTGCCAAACAGGGGGCCGGGGAGCAGTTCTTC
TRBD2 | TRBJ2-1 | TRBV30 | many | 15 | CAWSGLSGGGNEQFF | TGTGCCTGGAGTGGTCTTAGCGGGGGAGGGAATGAGCAGTTCTTC
. | TRBJ2-1 | TRBV5-1 | . | 15 | CASSLISENYNEQFF | TGCGCCAGCAGCTTGATTTCGGAGAACTACAATGAGCAGTTCTTC
TRBD1 | TRBJ1-4 | TRBV2 | . | 15 | CASSSTSGTAPKLFF | TGTGCCAGCAGTTCGACTAGCGGGACAGCTCCAAAACTGTTTTTT
. | TRBJ2-1 | TRBV5-1 | . | 16 | CASSLVVAGGYNEQFF | TGCGCCAGCAGCTTGGTAGTAGCCGGAGGGTACAATGAGCAGTTCTTC
. | TRBJ2-5 | TRBV18 | many | 13 | CASSRQRQETQYF | TGTGCCAGCTCCCGTCAGAGACAAGAGACCCAGTACTTC
. | TRBJ1-4 | TRBV24-1 | once | 14 | CATSPASYNEKLFF | TGTGCCACCAGCCCCGCGTCTTATAATGAAAAACTGTTTTTT
. | TRBJ2-3 | TRBV18 | few | 15 | CASSPARGGTDTQYF | TGTGCCAGCTCACCTGCCAGGGGAGGTACAGATACGCAGTATTTT
. | TRBJ2-3 | TRBV7-2 | many | 15 | CASSRRALLPDTQYF | TGTGCCAGCAGCAGAAGGGCCCTCCTCCCAGATACGCAGTATTTT
. | TRBJ1-2 | TRBV20-1 | . | 13 | CSATPGRNYGYTF | TGCAGTGCCACCCCCGGACGGAACTATGGCTACACCTTC
TRBD1 | TRBJ1-1 | TRBV20-1 | few | 13 | CSARPGQGLLAFF | TGCAGTGCTAGACCAGGACAGGGGTTATTGGCTTTCTTT
TRBD1 | TRBJ1-1 | TRBV20-1 | few | 16 | CSAYDDREEMNTEAFF | TGCAGTGCTTATGACGACAGGGAAGAAATGAACACTGAAGCTTTCTTT
. | TRBJ1-6 | TRBV3-1 | . | 15 | CASSQVGTPNSPLHF | TGTGCCAGCAGCCAAGTAGGGACGCCCAATTCACCCCTCCACTTT
. | TRBJ1-3 | TRBV28 | many | 14 | CASSSQGSGNTIYF | TGTGCCAGCAGTTCGCAGGGGTCTGGAAACACCATATATTTT
. | TRBJ2-5 | TRBV11-2 | many | 13 | CASSYAGQETQYF | TGTGCCAGCAGCTACGCCGGCCAAGAGACCCAGTACTTC
TRBD1 | TRBJ1-6 | TRBV19 | many | 15 | CASSSSTGTNSPLHF | TGTGCCAGTAGTTCGTCGACAGGGACGAATTCACCCCTCCACTTT
. | TRBJ2-1 | TRBV11-3 | many | 11 | CASSAVREQFF | TGTGCCAGCAGCGCAGTGAGGGAGCAGTTCTTC
. | TRBJ2-3 | TRBV18 | few | 15 | CASGPQRGGGDTQYF | TGTGCCAGCGGACCACAGCGAGGAGGAGGGGATACGCAGTATTTT
. | TRBJ2-7 | TRBV7-2 | many | 14 | CASSIRRMGIEQYF | TGTGCCAGCAGCATCCGACGTATGGGGATCGAGCAGTACTTC
. | TRBJ2-2 | TRBV5-6 | many | 14 | CASSLYWGTGELFF | TGTGCCAGCAGCTTGTATTGGGGTACCGGGGAGCTGTTTTTT
TRBD2 | TRBJ2-1 | TRBV5-4 | few | 17 | CASSSLGSLAGDREQFF | TGTGCCAGCAGCTCCTTAGGGAGTTTAGCGGGAGATCGTGAGCAGTTCTTC
TRBD1 | TRBJ2-6 | TRBV5-1 | many | 15 | CASRQGVSGANVLTF | TGCGCCAGCCGACAGGGGGTCTCTGGGGCCAACGTCCTGACTTTC
TRBD2 | TRBJ2-1 | TRBV11-3 | many | 16 | CASSLEEAGGLIEQFF | TGTGCCAGCAGCTTAGAAGAAGCGGGAGGGCTCATTGAGCAGTTCTTC
. | TRBJ2-1 | TRBV7-7 | many | 15 | CASSLESDPYNEQFF | TGTGCTAGCAGCTTAGAATCTGACCCCTACAATGAGCAGTTCTTC
. | TRBJ1-5 | TRBV7-3 | . | 18 | CASSLGTLAGGFSETQHF | TGTGCCAGCAGCTTAGGGACGTTGGCGGGAGGATTCAGTGAGACCCAGCATTTT
TRBD2 | TRBJ2-1 | TRBV20-1 | . | 14 | CSARTSGRRHEQFF | TGCAGTGCTCGGACTAGCGGGCGACGCCATGAGCAGTTCTTC
TRBD1 | TRBJ2-5 | TRBV6-4 | . | 15 | CARHPRDRASETQYF | TGTGCCAGACACCCCCGGGACAGGGCATCGGAGACCCAGTACTTC
. | TRBJ1-2 | TRBV27 | many | 13 | CASSPGRSYGYTF | TGTGCCAGCAGCCCCGGGAGGTCCTATGGCTACACCTTC
TRBD1 | TRBJ1-1 | TRBV28 | . | 12 | CASSLRQGKAFF | TGTGCCAGCAGTTTACGACAGGGGAAAGCTTTCTTT
. | TRBJ2-1 | TRBV7-2 | few | 10 | CASRGQKQFF | TGTGCCAGCAGGGGACAAAAACAGTTCTTC